The 6 T cell receptor beta chains reported below all come from one sample, sequenced in a study of cytomegalovirus exposure and HLA in healthy donors (dated by TCRdb to the late 2010s). Library preparation used the immunoSEQ multiplex PCR assay. TCRdb provides this immuneACCESS table in a form limited to in-frame rearrangements. Some clones are lacking; in checked studies, under half of them reflect an unresolved V gene, and why the rest are absent is not known. In all, the sample holds around 300,000 clones, and roughly 88% of those were seen once. The ten top clones hold around 0.9% of the sample. The sequenced sample was PBMCs. The receptors here all came from a woman under 30 in good health and CMV-seronegative.

J is TRBJ2-2 and V is TRBV7-2, with TRBD2 matching over 10 bases. CDR1 and CDR2 (germline): SGHTA, FQGNSA. Trimming removed 2 bases from V and 8 bases from J; junction bases left unmatched: 8. The CDR3 extends over 16 amino acids. CDR3 region: CASSLRLAGVSGELFF. CDR3 bases: TGTGCCAGCAGCTTAAGGCTAGCGGGAGTCTCTGGGGAGCTGTTTTTT.

J is TRBJ2-1 and V is TRBV7-8; D possibly corresponds to TRBD2 (6 bases). Germline values: CDR1 SGHVS, CDR2 FQNEAQ. The CDR3 runs 15 residues. V was cut by 0 bases and J by 8 bases, with 14 bases left in between. CDR3 amino acids: CASSLAAAGLHEQFF. The CDR3 DNA is TGTGCCAGCAGCTTAGCGGCCGCGGGACTTCATGAGCAGTTCTTC.

The chain joins TRBV6-1 to TRBJ2-7, with TRBD1 identical over 7 bases. This CDR3 spans 13 amino acids. V dropped 6 bases and J dropped 3; count of bases not matched to a gene: 5. Germline V gene lookup returns CDR1 MNHNS and CDR2 SASEGT. CDR3 sequence: CASSPQGIYEQYF. DNA for the CDR3: TGTGCCAGCAGCCCACAGGGGATCTACGAGCAGTACTTC.

The chain links TRBV18 to TRBJ2-3; 7 bases align to TRBD1. Trimming took 8 bases from V and 1 from J; bases not matched to a gene: 6. Per the germline V gene, CDR1 is KGHSH and CDR2 is LQKENI. The CDR3 length is 14 residues. The chain's CDR3 is CASTPGQRTDTQYF. CDR3 nucleotide sequence: TGTGCCAGCACGCCGGGACAGCGCACAGATACGCAGTATTTT.

The V and J genes are TRBV19 and TRBJ2-7, with no clear D. V was trimmed by 3 bases and J by 3 bases, leaving 9 bases between them. The CDR3 covers 13 residues. CDR1 is LNHDA, CDR2 SQIVND, per germline (reference sequence). CDR3 sequence (DNA): TGTGCCAGTAGTATTGACTTCTACTACGAGCAGTACTTC. This gives the protein CASSIDFYYEQYF.

This clone was detected once. This chain uses TRBV19 with TRBJ2-7, with 8 bases matching TRBD2. Germline CDR1 reads LNHDA; CDR2 reads SQIVND (reference sequence). This CDR3 has 18 amino acids. J lost 3 bases, V lost 1 base, and 14 bases had no gene match. The CDR3 spells CASSIARGGQTSGYEQYF. DNA for the CDR3: TGTGCCAGTAGTATAGCTCGAGGGGGGCAAACTAGCGGCTACGAGCAGTACTTC.